This T cell receptor (beta chain) was recorded in a study of shared clonotypes between healthy human individuals. Turning to the study itself: CD4 naive and memory got three plates each, CD8 naive two, CD8 memory one. Findings and limits, study-wide: The sharing of 5% to 6.5% of naive CD4 clonotypes was seen across a handful of donors.

This clone came up a few times. What it recognizes is unknown. Deep-level assay runs were performed. In the original analysis: ImmunoSEQ gave junction-only sequences without quality scores, so filtering differed. This table comes from immunoSEQ multiplex PCR, and its TCRdb copy is limited to in-frame clones, with some not included. For V, J and clone size, that table is used; D and trimming come from the DNA. The sample lists more than 1 million clones; roughly 74% were seen once. Material: memory CD4+ T cells from PBMCs. Specified subset: CD45RA-negative fraction. The receptor's source is a man aged 18 to 29 in good health. Some clones in this sample may be carry-over from other donors' samples.

CDR3 amino acids: CASSSQGTGANVLTF. CDR3 DNA sequence: TGTGCCAGCAGTTCCCAGGGGACTGGGGCCAACGTCCTGACTTTC. The gene calls are TRBV2 and TRBJ2-6, with D possibly matching TRBD1 (6 bases). Germline assignment: CDR1 SNHLY and CDR2 FYNNEI. The CDR3 has 15 residues. Trimming removed 5 bases from V and 2 bases from J, with 10 bases in between.